Listed below are T cell receptor beta chains from one sample, sequenced in a study of blood T cell repertoires in COVID-19. The repertoire was sequenced with immunoSEQ multiplex PCR; TCRdb's copy has only in-frame clones and lacks some. The table has 250,000 to 400,000 clones, approximately 90% seen once; the top ten hold 1.5% to 2%. The source material was peripheral blood. The receptors shown here come from a woman aged 25 to 45 with COVID-19, enrolled during active disease. The CDR3 runs from the conserved cysteine through the conserved F or W. Each record gives: J gene, clone size, D gene, V gene, CDR3 length, CDR3 protein, CDR3 DNA. A D gene is named only where the DNA matches it firmly. Clone size is given for some rows only: seen once, a few or many times, or a class if the clone is expanded.

TRBJ1-6 - TRBD1 TRBV2 18 CASSYTFDREDRNSPLHF TGTGCCAGCAGTTACACTTTCGACAGGGAGGATAGAAATTCACCCCTCCACTTT
TRBJ1-2 - - TRBV9 14 CASSAGRGQGGYTF TGTGCCAGCAGCGCCGGGCGGGGGCAGGGTGGCTACACCTTC
TRBJ1-1 - - TRBV4-2 15 CASSQVQGTNTEAFF TGTGCCAGCAGCCAAGTCCAGGGCACGAACACTGAAGCTTTCTTT
TRBJ2-3 - TRBD1 TRBV5-1 15 CASSLGGTGADTQYF TGCGCCAGCAGCTTGGGCGGGACAGGGGCAGATACGCAGTATTTT
TRBJ2-5 - - TRBV19 16 CASSIEAEPSGETQYF TGTGCCAGTAGTATCGAAGCGGAACCATCGGGGGAGACCCAGTACTTC
TRBJ2-2 - TRBD1 TRBV2 16 CASSLLRTGVNGELFF TGTGCCAGCAGTCTTTTACGAACAGGGGTTAACGGGGAGCTGTTTTTT
TRBJ2-5 - TRBD2 TRBV5-4 14 CASSSNSGVETQYF TGTGCCAGCAGCTCGAACAGCGGGGTGGAGACCCAGTACTTC
TRBJ1-4 - - TRBV2 15 CASSEGQTTNEKLFF TGTGCCAGCAGTGAAGGACAGACAACTAATGAAAAACTGTTTTTT
TRBJ2-1 once TRBD2 TRBV18 13 CASSRLALDEQFF TGTGCCAGCTCCAGACTAGCGTTGGATGAGCAGTTCTTC
TRBJ1-5 - - TRBV19 16 CASSAPRQASNQPQHF TGTGCCAGTAGTGCCCCCCGGCAGGCTTCTAATCAGCCCCAGCATTTT
TRBJ2-1 - TRBD2 TRBV5-4 15 CASSRTSTSYNEQFF TGTGCCAGCAGCAGGACTAGTACTTCTTACAATGAGCAGTTCTTC
TRBJ1-3 - - TRBV2 16 CASSEDSVLSGNTIYF TGTGCCAGCAGTGAGGACAGCGTTCTATCTGGAAACACCATATATTTT
TRBJ1-2 - - TRBV28 14 CASSRTGIRAGYTF TGTGCCAGCAGCCGTACGGGGATACGAGCTGGCTACACCTTC
TRBJ1-3 - TRBD1 TRBV6-5 15 CASRRTGDSGNTIYF TGTGCCAGCAGGAGGACAGGTGACTCTGGAAACACCATATATTTT
TRBJ1-1 - TRBD1 TRBV2 14 CASSRQGARTEAFF TGTGCCAGCAGTAGACAGGGGGCGAGGACTGAAGCTTTCTTT
TRBJ2-1 once TRBD1 TRBV9 15 CASSKTGGDYNEQFF TGTGCCAGCAGCAAGACAGGGGGTGACTACAATGAGCAGTTCTTC
TRBJ2-1 - - TRBV4-2 15 CASSPRYRVDNEQFF TGTGCCAGCAGCCCGAGGTACAGGGTTGACAATGAGCAGTTCTTC
TRBJ1-1 - TRBD1 TRBV10-3 14 CAISAGQRNTEAFF TGTGCCATCAGTGCGGGACAGAGGAACACTGAAGCTTTCTTT
TRBJ1-2 once TRBD1 TRBV4-3 16 CASSQGIAGGNYGYTF TGCGCCAGCAGCCAAGGGATCGCAGGGGGCAACTATGGCTACACCTTC
TRBJ2-1 - TRBD2 TRBV3-1/TRBV3-2 16 CASSQGLAGGYNEQFF TGTGCCAGCAGCCAAGGACTAGCGGGGGGTTACAATGAGCAGTTCTTC
TRBJ2-7 - TRBD1 TRBV7-9 15 CASSSLRQGGYEQYF TGTGCCAGCAGCTCCCTTCGACAGGGTGGGTACGAGCAGTACTTC
TRBJ2-7 - TRBD2 TRBV27 17 CASSLGPRTSGGYEQYF TGTGCCAGCAGTTTGGGGCCAAGGACTAGCGGGGGGTACGAGCAGTACTTC
TRBJ1-1 - - TRBV3-1/TRBV3-2 13 CASSYARVPRAFF TGTGCCAGCAGCTATGCCCGGGTTCCTCGGGCTTTCTTT
TRBJ2-2 - - TRBV11-2 17 CASRQPPLPGLTGELFF TGTGCCAGCAGACAACCCCCCCTCCCAGGGCTCACCGGGGAGCTGTTTTTT
TRBJ1-5 - - TRBV4-2 17 CASSNTRRGAGNQPQHF TGTGCCAGCAGCAACACCCGGCGGGGGGCAGGCAATCAGCCCCAGCATTTT
TRBJ1-5 - - TRBV11-1 13 CASSLGRGQPQHF TGTGCCAGCAGCCTGGGTAGGGGCCAGCCCCAGCATTTT
TRBJ1-1 - - TRBV5-1 13 CASSPTLNTEAFF TGCGCCAGCAGCCCGACACTTAACACTGAAGCTTTCTTT
TRBJ2-3 - TRBD1 TRBV10-3 18 CAISESGQESGYEDTQYF TGTGCCATCAGTGAGTCGGGACAGGAGAGCGGGTACGAAGATACGCAGTATTTT
TRBJ1-3 - TRBD1 TRBV7-9 15 CASSWQGATGNTIYF TGTGCCAGCAGCTGGCAGGGGGCTACTGGAAACACCATATATTTT
TRBJ2-2 - - TRBV7-9 18 CASSLESGPLSGTGELFF TGTGCCAGCAGCTTAGAATCCGGGCCGCTGTCAGGGACCGGGGAGCTGTTTTTT
TRBJ1-2 - TRBD1 TRBV18 15 CASSPEGQGARGYTF TGTGCCAGCTCACCCGAGGGACAGGGGGCGCGCGGCTACACCTTC
TRBJ1-1 once - TRBV2 14 CARLPGTPNTEAFF TGTGCCAGATTACCCGGGACACCTAACACTGAAGCTTTCTTT
TRBJ1-2 - - TRBV21-1 22 CASSAIGTEKTRGGDPGRGYTF TGTGCCAGCAGCGCCATAGGGACGGAAAAAACCCGAGGAGGGGATCCCGGCCGTGGCTACACCTTC
TRBJ1-1 - - TRBV18 15 CASSPNEGAGTEAFF TGTGCCAGCTCACCGAACGAGGGCGCGGGGACTGAAGCTTTCTTT
TRBJ1-5 once TRBD1 TRBV19 16 CASSIMGQGSNQPQHF TGTGCCAGTAGTATTATGGGACAGGGCAGCAATCAGCCCCAGCATTTT
TRBJ1-6 - TRBD1 TRBV19 16 CASSPRQGIRDSPLHF TGTGCCAGTAGTCCCCGACAGGGCATAAGGGATTCACCCCTCCACTTT
TRBJ1-5 - TRBD1 TRBV15 15 CATSRRTGGDQPQHF TGTGCCACCAGCAGGAGGACAGGGGGCGATCAGCCCCAGCATTTT
TRBJ2-1 - TRBD2 TRBV2 15 CASSLAGTQYNEQFF TGTGCCAGCAGCTTAGCGGGGACCCAATACAATGAGCAGTTCTTC
TRBJ2-2 - TRBD2 TRBV7-9 13 CASSFGLAGELFF TGTGCCAGCAGCTTTGGACTAGCCGGGGAGCTGTTTTTT
TRBJ2-5 once TRBD1 TRBV19 13 CATAGTGSHIQYF TGTGCAACTGCCGGGACAGGCTCACATATCCAGTACTTC
TRBJ1-2 - - TRBV4-2 14 CASSQVRESDGYTF TGTGCCAGCAGCCAAGTGCGGGAGTCTGATGGCTACACCTTC
TRBJ2-1 - - TRBV18 13 CASSPRSVNEQFF TGTGCCAGCTCACCGAGGAGTGTCAATGAGCAGTTCTTC
TRBJ2-2 - TRBD1 TRBV27 15 CASRDSPFAIGELFF TGTGCCAGCCGGGACAGCCCTTTCGCCATCGGGGAGCTGTTTTTT
TRBJ2-7 - - TRBV5-1 13 CASRQIQGDEQYF TGCGCCAGCCGCCAGATACAGGGCGACGAGCAGTACTTC
TRBJ2-7 - TRBD2 TRBV7-9 15 CASSKPGLADYEQYF TGTGCCAGCAGCAAACCGGGACTAGCGGACTACGAGCAGTACTTC
TRBJ2-1 - TRBD2 TRBV3-1/TRBV3-2 17 CASSQPQLAGADNEQFF TGTGCCAGCAGCCAACCGCAACTAGCGGGGGCGGACAATGAGCAGTTCTTC
TRBJ2-1 - - TRBV19 13 CASSVDSNNEQFF TGTGCCAGTAGTGTGGACAGCAACAATGAGCAGTTCTTC
TRBJ1-2 - - TRBV5-1 15 CASSLQSRSDYGYTF TGCGCCAGCAGCTTGCAAAGCCGTAGCGACTATGGCTACACCTTC
TRBJ2-5 - TRBD2 TRBV27 17 CASSFSPAGANQETQYF TGTGCCAGCAGTTTCTCCCCAGCGGGGGCCAACCAAGAGACCCAGTACTTC
TRBJ1-4 - TRBD1 TRBV18 15 CASSPGQDANEKLFF TGTGCCAGCTCACCCGGACAGGACGCTAATGAAAAACTGTTTTTT